Following are 10 T cell receptor beta chains from one sample sequenced in a study of cytomegalovirus exposure and HLA in healthy donors. Vbeta (60) and Jbeta (13) primers were used in the PCR. Assay: immunoSEQ multiplex PCR; the TCRdb copy retains only in-frame clones and omits some. Of about 170,000 clones in the sample, 82% were seen once. Specimen: PBMCs. Source of these receptors: a girl aged 10-17 years in good health and CMV-seropositive.

This clone was seen a single time. The chain couples TRBV6-5 to TRBJ1-2; a possible D gene is TRBD1 (5 bases). The CDR3 runs 14 residues. The V end lost 4 bases, the J end lost 7 bases, and 16 bases lay between the germline ends. Per germline, CDR1 MNHEY and CDR2 SVGAGI. DNA for the CDR3: TGTGCCAGCAGTTCCGACTGGGGTGGGGCTGGCTACACCTTC. Translating it yields CASSSDWGGAGYTF.

This chain connects TRBV28 to TRBJ1-3; TRBD1 agrees at 7 bases. CDR3 length: 15 amino acids. Germline V lookup: CDR1 MDHEN, CDR2 SYDVKM. V was clipped by 6 bases and J by 0 bases; unmatched bases: 5. The CDR3, as DNA: TGTGCCAGCAGGGAGACAGGGAGCTCTGGAAACACCATATATTTT. Its translation: CASRETGSSGNTIYF. Together with reference TRBV28 and TRBJ1-3, the CDR3 gives the full variable domain: DVKVTQSSRYLVKRTGEKVFLECVQDMDHENMFWYRQDPGLGLRLIYFSYDVKMKEKGDIPEGYSVSREKKERFSLILESASTNQTSMYLCASRETGSSGNTIYFGEGSWLTVV.

The CDR3 DNA is TGTGCCAGCAGGGCGGGAGAGGGCTGGGGAGATGGCTACACCTTC. Protein sequence: CASRAGEGWGDGYTF. The chain links TRBV2 to TRBJ1-2; D is ambiguous. Germline V gene lookup returns CDR1 SNHLY and CDR2 FYNNEI. V was shortened by 6 bases and J by 6 bases, with 20 bases between the two germline ends. This CDR3 is 15 amino acids long.

This clone has just a few counts. V and J are TRBV25-1 and TRBJ2-2; D unresolved. Germline CDR1 is MGHDK and CDR2 is SYGVNS. The CDR3 sequence is 12 residues long. With 3 bases removed from V and 6 bases from J, the gap between germline ends came to 5 bases. CDR3 sequence (DNA): TGTGCCAGCAGTGAGGCAGCCGGGGAGCTGTTTTTT. Translation: CASSEAAGELFF.

The rearrangement joins TRBV7-2 to TRBJ2-2; 10 bases match TRBD2. J lost 4 bases, V lost 5 bases, and 7 bases had no gene match. Germline CDR1 reads SGHTA; CDR2 reads FQGNSA. The CDR3 contains 16 residues. The CDR3 DNA sequence: TGTGCCAGCAGCACATGGACTAGCGGTATCACCGGGGAGCTGTTTTTT. This translates into CASSTWTSGITGELFF.

The chain uses TRBV5-1 and TRBJ1-1; the match to TRBD1 covers 10 bases. Unmatched junction bases numbered 5, after V lost 5 bases and J lost 4 bases. Germline V CDR1 and CDR2: SGHRS, YFSETQ. The CDR3 loop spans 14 amino acids. The CDR3 spells CASRSTGGSTEAFF. The CDR3 DNA reads as TGCGCCAGCAGGTCGACAGGGGGCAGCACTGAAGCTTTCTTT. Looking up the rest from reference TRBV5-1 and TRBJ1-1 gives the full variable domain: KAGVTQTPRYLIKTRGQQVTLSCSPISGHRSVSWYQQTPGQGLQFLFEYFSETQRNKGNFPGRFSGRQFSNSRSEMNVSTLELGDSALYLCASRSTGGSTEAFFGQGTRLTVV.

This clone has only one observation. J is TRBJ1-2 and V is TRBV29-1; D might be TRBD1 (6 bases). CDR3 size: 12 residues. Looked up from germline, CDR1 is SQVTM and CDR2 is ANQGSEA. V was shortened by 7 bases and J by 2 bases, with 11 bases between the two germline ends. The CDR3 sequence is CSAGQTNYGYTF. For the CDR3, the DNA is TGCAGCGCCGGACAGACCAACTATGGCTACACCTTC.

This sequence joins TRBV9 and TRBJ1-4; D is unresolved. Germline V CDR1 and CDR2: SGDLS, YYNGEE. Trimming stripped 2 bases from V and 7 bases from J, with 12 bases between. The CDR3 runs 14 residues. The CDR3: CASSVQPGGEKLFF. As DNA, the CDR3 is TGTGCCAGCAGCGTGCAGCCGGGAGGTGAAAAACTGTTTTTT.

The chain combines TRBV6-5 with TRBJ2-3; possibly TRBD2 for D (6 bases). The CDR3 runs to 15 residues. CDR1 is MNHEY and CDR2 is SVGAGI in the germline V gene. The V end lost 6 bases, the J end lost 1 base, and 14 bases lay between the germline ends. The CDR3 DNA sequence: TGTGCCAGCAGCGTCATCGGGGAGGGCACAGATACGCAGTATTTT. Protein product: CASSVIGEGTDTQYF.

The V gene is TRBV2, the J gene TRBJ2-5; TRBD2 matches at 11 bases. The CDR3 sequence is 14 residues long. The germline V gene encodes CDR1 SNHLY and CDR2 FYNNEI. Trimming took 4 bases from V and 5 from J; bases not matched to a gene: 3. As DNA, the CDR3 is TGTGCCAGCAGTGTATTAGCGGGGGGGGAGACCCAGTACTTC. Protein sequence: CASSVLAGGETQYF.